This TCR beta chain stems from a study of type 1 regulatory T cells. About the study: T-allo10 is a Tr1-enriched, alloantigen-specific CD4 T cell product made in vitro.

T-allo10 cells from the graft donor were described as anergic, host-alloantigen-specific, and alloantigen-specific suppressors. In TCRdb, the reads were re-called with MiXCR into one record per CDR3 protein. The sample contains 60,000 to 80,000 distinct CDR3 sequences, around 57% of which appear only once. Of note for this clonotype: Its specificity is unknown.

This TCR came from a human donor in good health. Sequenced: cultured T cells, either the whole culture or a sorted T cell fraction (not recorded which). Specified subset: Tr1-enriched cell product generated in vitro against host alloantigens.

The CDR3 here is CASSRTSGNQETQYF. In DNA form, the CDR3 reads TGTGCCAGCAGCCGCACTAGCGGGAACCAAGAGACCCAGTACTTC. V and J are TRBV7-2 and TRBJ2-5; TRBD2 agrees at 10 bases. Trimming cost V 5 bases and J 0 bases; bases outside gene matches: 3. This CDR3 has 15 amino acids. Per germline, CDR1 SGHTA and CDR2 FQGNSA.